Included here is one T cell receptor (beta chain) sequence, with context. Its antigen is undetermined. Extracted from the samples, RNA was reverse transcribed into cDNA to serve as the sequencing template. Method: immunoSEQ multiplex PCR; TCRdb's copy keeps in-frame clones and lacks some. The data contain under 250,000 clones, 57% of them singletons. The sample originates from a study of CD8+ T cells in alopecia areata. Study overall: It was oral tofacitinib, at 5 to 10 mg twice daily, that treated patients received. Study-wide results and limits: Lesional scalp displayed greater clonality than normal scalp, most notably in alopecia totalis/universalis.

Germline lookup yields CDR1 WNHNN and CDR2 SYGVQD (reference sequence). Trimming stripped 2 bases from V and 6 bases from J, with 14 bases between. The CDR3 length is 14 residues. The researchers isolated CD4+ and CD8+ T cells from PBMCs by sorting. The chain couples TRBV10-1 to TRBJ2-7; the D is unclear. Source: CD4+ T cells sorted from blood, taken at week 0. This receptor was taken from a human donor with alopecia areata. As DNA, the CDR3 is TGCGCCAGCAGTGAGCGTGGAATGTACGCCGAGCAGTACTTC. Protein product: CASSERGMYAEQYF.